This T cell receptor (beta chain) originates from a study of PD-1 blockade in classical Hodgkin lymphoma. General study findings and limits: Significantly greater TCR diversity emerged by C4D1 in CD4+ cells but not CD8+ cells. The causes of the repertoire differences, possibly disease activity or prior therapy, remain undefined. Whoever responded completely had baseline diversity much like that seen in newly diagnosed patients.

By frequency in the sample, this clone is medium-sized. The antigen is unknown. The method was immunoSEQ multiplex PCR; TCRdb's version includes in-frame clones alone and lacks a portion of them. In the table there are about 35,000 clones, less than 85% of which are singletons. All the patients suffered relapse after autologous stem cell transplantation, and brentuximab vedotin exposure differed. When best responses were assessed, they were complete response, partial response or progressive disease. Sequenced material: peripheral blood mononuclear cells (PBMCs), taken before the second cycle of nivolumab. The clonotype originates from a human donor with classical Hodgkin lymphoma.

CDR3 in amino acids: CASSLRDRIYMGAKNIQYF. The CDR3 DNA reads as TGTGCCAGTAGTCTAAGGGACAGGATCTATATGGGGGCCAAAAACATTCAGTACTTC. The chain uses TRBV19 and TRBJ2-4, with 8 nucleotides matching TRBD1. From germline, CDR1 is LNHDA and CDR2 SQIVND (reference sequence). The CDR3 has 19 amino acids. Trimming at V came to 5 bases and at J to 1 base, leaving 16 bases not matched to a gene.